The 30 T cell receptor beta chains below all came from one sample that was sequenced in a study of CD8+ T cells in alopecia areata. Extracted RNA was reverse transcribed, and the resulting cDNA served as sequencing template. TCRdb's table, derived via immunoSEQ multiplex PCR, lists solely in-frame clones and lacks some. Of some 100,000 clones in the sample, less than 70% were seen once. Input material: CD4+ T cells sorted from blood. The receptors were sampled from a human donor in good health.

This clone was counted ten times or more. CDR3: CASSRGTNTGELFF. Here the CDR3 DNA reads TGTGCCAGCAGCCGCGGGACGAACACCGGGGAGCTGTTTTTT. V is TRBV14 and J is TRBJ2-2; weak D call: TRBD2 (6 bases). V lost 4 bases and J 0 bases, leaving 6 bases between the germline ends. Germline loops: CDR1 SGHDN, CDR2 FVKESK. CDR3 size: 14 residues.

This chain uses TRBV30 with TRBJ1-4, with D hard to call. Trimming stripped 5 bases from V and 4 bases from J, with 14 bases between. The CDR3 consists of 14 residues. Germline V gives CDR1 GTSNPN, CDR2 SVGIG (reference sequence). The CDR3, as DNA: TGTGCCTGGGGACGCAGGATAAATAATGAAAAACTGTTTTTT. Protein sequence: CAWGRRINNEKLFF.

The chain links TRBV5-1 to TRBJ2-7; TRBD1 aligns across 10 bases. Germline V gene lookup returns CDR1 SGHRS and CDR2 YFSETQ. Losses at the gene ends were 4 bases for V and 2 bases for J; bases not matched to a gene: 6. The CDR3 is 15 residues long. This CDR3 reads CASSPGTGETYEQYF. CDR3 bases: TGCGCCAGCAGCCCGGGGACAGGGGAAACCTACGAGCAGTACTTC.

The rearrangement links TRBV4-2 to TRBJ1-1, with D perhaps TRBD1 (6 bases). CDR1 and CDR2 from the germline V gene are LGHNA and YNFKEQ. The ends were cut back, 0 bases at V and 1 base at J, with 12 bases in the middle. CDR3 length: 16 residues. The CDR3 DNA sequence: TGTGCCAGCAGCCAAGACATAGGGGGGAGGAACACTGAAGCTTTCTTT. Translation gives CASSQDIGGRNTEAFF.

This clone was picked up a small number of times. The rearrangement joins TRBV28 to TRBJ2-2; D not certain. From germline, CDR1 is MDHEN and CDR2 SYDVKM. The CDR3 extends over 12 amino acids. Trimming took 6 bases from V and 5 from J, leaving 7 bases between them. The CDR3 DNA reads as TGTGCCAGCAGCTACATAACCGGGGAGCTGTTTTTT. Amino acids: CASSYITGELFF.

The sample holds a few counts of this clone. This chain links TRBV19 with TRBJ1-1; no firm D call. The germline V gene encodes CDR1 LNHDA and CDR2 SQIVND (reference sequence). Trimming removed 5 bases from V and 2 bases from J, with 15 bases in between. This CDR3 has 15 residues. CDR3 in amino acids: CASSPSRLGNTEAFF. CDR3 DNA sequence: TGTGCCAGTAGTCCCTCTCGTCTTGGCAACACTGAAGCTTTCTTT.

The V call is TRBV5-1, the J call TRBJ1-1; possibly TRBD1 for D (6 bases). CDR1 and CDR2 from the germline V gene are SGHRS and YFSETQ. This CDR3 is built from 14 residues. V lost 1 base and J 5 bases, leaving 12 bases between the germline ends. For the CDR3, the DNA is TGCGCCAGCAGCTTGTTTTCAGGGGAAACTGAAGCTTTCTTT. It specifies CASSLFSGETEAFF.

The CDR3 spells CASSFSGAQAGNEQFF. CDR3 nucleotides: TGCGCCAGCAGCTTCAGCGGAGCCCAGGCGGGCAATGAGCAGTTCTTC. V is TRBV5-1 and J is TRBJ2-1; D is possibly TRBD2 (5 bases). Trimming took off 2 bases at V and 6 bases at J, with 18 bases between the two ends. The CDR3 is 16 amino acids. In germline, CDR1 is SGHRS, CDR2 YFSETQ. The complete variable domain, with remaining parts taken from reference TRBV5-1 and TRBJ2-1, reads KAGVTQTPRYLIKTRGQQVTLSCSPISGHRSVSWYQQTPGQGLQFLFEYFSETQRNKGNFPGRFSGRQFSNSRSEMNVSTLELGDSALYLCASSFSGAQAGNEQFFGPGTRLTVL.

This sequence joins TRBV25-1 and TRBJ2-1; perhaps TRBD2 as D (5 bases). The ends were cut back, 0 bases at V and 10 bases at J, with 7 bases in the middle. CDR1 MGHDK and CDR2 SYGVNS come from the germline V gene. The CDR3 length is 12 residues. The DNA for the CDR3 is TGTGCCAGCAGTGAATATAGGAGGGAGCAGTTCTTC. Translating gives CASSEYRREQFF. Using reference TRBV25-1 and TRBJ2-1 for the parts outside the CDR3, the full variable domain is EADIYQTPRYLVIGTGKKITLECSQTMGHDKMYWYQQDPGMELHLIHYSYGVNSTEKGDLSSESTVSRIRTEHFPLTLESARPSHTSQYLCASSEYRREQFFGPGTRLTVL.

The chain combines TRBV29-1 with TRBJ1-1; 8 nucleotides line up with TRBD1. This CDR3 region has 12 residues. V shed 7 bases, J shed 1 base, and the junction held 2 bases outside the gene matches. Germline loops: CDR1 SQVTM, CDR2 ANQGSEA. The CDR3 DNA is TGCAGCGGACAGGGGAAGAACACTGAAGCTTTCTTT. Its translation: CSGQGKNTEAFF.

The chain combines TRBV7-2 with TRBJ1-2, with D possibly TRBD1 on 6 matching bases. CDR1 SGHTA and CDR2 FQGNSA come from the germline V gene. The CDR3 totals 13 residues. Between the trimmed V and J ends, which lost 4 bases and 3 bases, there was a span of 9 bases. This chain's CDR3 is CASSYDRYYGYTF. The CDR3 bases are TGTGCCAGCAGCTACGACAGGTACTATGGCTACACCTTC.

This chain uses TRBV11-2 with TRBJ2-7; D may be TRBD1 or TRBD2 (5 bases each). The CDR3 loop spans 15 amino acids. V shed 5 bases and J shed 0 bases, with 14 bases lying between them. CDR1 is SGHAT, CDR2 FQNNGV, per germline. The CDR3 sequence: CASSPEGRASYEQYF. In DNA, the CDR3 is TGTGCCAGCAGCCCAGAGGGACGGGCCTCCTACGAGCAGTACTTC.

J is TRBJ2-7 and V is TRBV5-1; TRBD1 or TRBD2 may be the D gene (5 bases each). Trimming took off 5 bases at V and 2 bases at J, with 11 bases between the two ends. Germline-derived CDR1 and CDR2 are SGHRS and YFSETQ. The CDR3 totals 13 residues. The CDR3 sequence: CASRRGPPYEQYF. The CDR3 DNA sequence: TGCGCCAGCAGACGGGGACCCCCCTACGAGCAGTACTTC.

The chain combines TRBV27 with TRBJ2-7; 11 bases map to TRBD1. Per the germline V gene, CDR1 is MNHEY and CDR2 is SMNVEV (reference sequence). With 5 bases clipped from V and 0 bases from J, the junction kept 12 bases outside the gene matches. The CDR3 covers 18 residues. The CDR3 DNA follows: TGTGCCAGCAGTCTACGAACCGCCGGGACAGGGGGCTCCTACGAGCAGTACTTC. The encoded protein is CASSLRTAGTGGSYEQYF.

The chain's CDR3 is CSVGTGSNQPQHF. The CDR3 DNA is TGCAGCGTGGGGACAGGTTCGAATCAGCCCCAGCATTTT. The chain employs TRBV29-1 and TRBJ1-5; 8 bases map to TRBD1. The germline V gene encodes CDR1 SQVTM and CDR2 ANQGSEA. This CDR3 is 13 amino acids long. Trimming at V came to 6 bases and at J to 4 bases, leaving 5 bases not matched to a gene.

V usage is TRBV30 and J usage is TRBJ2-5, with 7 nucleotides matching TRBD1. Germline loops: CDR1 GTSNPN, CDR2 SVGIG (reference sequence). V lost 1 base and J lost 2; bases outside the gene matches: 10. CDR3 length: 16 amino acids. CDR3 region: CAWSGPSGRGQETQYF. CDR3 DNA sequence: TGTGCCTGGAGTGGGCCTTCGGGCAGGGGGCAAGAGACCCAGTACTTC.

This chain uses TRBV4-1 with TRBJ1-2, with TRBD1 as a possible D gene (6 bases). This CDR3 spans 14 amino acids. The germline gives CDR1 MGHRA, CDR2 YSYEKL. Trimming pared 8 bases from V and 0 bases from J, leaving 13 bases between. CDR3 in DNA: TGCGCCAGCCAGGGGATGGGCGCTAACTATGGCTACACCTTC. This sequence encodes CASQGMGANYGYTF.

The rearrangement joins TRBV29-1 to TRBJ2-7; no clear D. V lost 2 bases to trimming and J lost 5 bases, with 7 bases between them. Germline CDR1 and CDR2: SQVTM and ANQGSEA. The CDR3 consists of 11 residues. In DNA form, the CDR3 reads TGCAGCGTTGAACTACCCAACGAGCAGTACTTC. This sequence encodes CSVELPNEQYF.

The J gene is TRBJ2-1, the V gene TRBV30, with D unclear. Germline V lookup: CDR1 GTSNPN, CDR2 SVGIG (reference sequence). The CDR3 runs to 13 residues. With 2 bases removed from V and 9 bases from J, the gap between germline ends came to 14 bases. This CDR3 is CAWSPGSYIEQFF. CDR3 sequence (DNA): TGTGCCTGGAGTCCTGGGTCCTATATTGAGCAGTTCTTC.

CDR3 residues: CASSPREGPEQYF. CDR3 DNA: TGTGCCAGCTCACCTCGAGAGGGCCCCGAGCAGTACTTC. V usage is TRBV18 and J usage is TRBJ2-7; D may be TRBD2 (5 bases). CDR1 is KGHSH and CDR2 is LQKENI in the germline V gene. V shed 3 bases and J shed 6 bases, with 12 bases lying between them. The CDR3 length is 13 residues.

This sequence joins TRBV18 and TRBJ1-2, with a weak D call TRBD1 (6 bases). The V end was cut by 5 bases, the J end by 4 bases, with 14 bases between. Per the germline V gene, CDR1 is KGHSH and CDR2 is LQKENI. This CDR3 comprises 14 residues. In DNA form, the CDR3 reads TGTGCCAGCTCAACCTCGACAGGAGTCTATGGCTACACCTTC. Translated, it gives CASSTSTGVYGYTF. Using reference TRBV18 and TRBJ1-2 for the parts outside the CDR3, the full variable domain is NAGVMQNPRHLVRRRGQEARLRCSPMKGHSHVYWYRQLPEEGLKFMVYLQKENIIDESGMPKERFSAEFPKEGPSILRIQQVVRGDSAAYFCASSTSTGVYGYTFGSGTRLTVV.

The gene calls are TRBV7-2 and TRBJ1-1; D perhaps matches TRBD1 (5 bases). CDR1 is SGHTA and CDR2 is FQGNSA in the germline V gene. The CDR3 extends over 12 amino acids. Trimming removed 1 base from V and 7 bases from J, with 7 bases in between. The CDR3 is CASSLEGIEAFF. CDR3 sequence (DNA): TGTGCCAGCAGCTTAGAGGGGATTGAAGCTTTCTTT.

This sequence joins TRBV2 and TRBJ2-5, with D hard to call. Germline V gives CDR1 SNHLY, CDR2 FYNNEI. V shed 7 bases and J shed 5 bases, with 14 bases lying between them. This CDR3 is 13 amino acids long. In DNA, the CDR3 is TGTGCCAGCACTGGAAAGCCCAGGGAGACCCAGTACTTC. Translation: CASTGKPRETQYF.

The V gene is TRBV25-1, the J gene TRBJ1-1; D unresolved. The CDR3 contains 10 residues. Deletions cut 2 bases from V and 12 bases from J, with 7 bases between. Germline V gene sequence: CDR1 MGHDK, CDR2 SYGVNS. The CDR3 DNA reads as TGTGCCAGCAGTGAAAGGAGAACTTTCTTT. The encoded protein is CASSERRTFF.

Here the CDR3 DNA reads TGCGCCAGCAGCCCCCTCGAGCAGTACTTC. Residues: CASSPLEQYF. The chain couples TRBV10-2 to TRBJ2-7; D is ambiguous. Germline assignment: CDR1 WSHSY and CDR2 SAAADI. The ends were cut back, 6 bases at V and 6 bases at J, with 6 bases in the middle. The CDR3 extends over 10 amino acids.

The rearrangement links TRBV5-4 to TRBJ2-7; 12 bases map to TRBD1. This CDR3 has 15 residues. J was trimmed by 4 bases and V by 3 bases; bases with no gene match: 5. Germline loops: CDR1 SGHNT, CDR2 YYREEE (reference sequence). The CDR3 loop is CASSWGQGAVYEQYF. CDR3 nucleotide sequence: TGTGCCAGCAGCTGGGGACAGGGGGCGGTTTACGAGCAGTACTTC.

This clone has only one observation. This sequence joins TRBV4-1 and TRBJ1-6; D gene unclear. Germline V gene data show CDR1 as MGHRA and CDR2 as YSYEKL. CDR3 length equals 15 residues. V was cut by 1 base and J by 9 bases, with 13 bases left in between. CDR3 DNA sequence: TGCGCCAGCAGCCAAGGCGGCAGTGCCAGTTCACCCCTCCACTTT. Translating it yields CASSQGGSASSPLHF.

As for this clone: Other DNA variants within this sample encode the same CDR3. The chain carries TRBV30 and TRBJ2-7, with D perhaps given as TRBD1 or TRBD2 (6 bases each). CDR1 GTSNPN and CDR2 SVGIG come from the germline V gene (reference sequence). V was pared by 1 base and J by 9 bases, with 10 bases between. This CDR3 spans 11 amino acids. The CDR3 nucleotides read TGTGCCTGGAGTGGGGGGGCCGGGCAGTACTTC. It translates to CAWSGGAGQYF.

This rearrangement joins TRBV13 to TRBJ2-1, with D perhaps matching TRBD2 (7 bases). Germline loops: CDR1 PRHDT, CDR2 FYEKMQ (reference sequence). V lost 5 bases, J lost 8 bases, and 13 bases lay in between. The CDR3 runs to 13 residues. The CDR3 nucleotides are TGTGCCAGCAGCCCCGCGGGGGCCCATGAGCAGTTCTTC. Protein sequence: CASSPAGAHEQFF.

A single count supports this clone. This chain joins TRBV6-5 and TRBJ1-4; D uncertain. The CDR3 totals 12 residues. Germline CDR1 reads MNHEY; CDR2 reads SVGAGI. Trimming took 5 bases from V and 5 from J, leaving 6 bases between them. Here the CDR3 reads CASSKRNEKLFF. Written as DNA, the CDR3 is TGTGCCAGCAGTAAACGGAATGAAAAACTGTTTTTT.